What follows are 7 T cell receptor beta chains derived from one specimen sequenced in a study of shared clonotypes between healthy human individuals. Some clones are missing from TCRdb's copy, which holds only in-frame ones; the method was immunoSEQ multiplex PCR. The table shows over a million clones, with over 95% occurring only once. The specimen was naive CD4+ T cells sorted from blood. As to subset: CD45RA+ positively selected. Receptors originate from a man aged 25-45 years in good health.

This clone was observed a single time. The V call is TRBV28, the J call TRBJ1-1; D gene unclear. The V and J ends lost 11 bases and 1 base respectively, with 8 bases between them. CDR1 MDHEN and CDR2 SYDVKM come from the germline V gene. CDR3 length equals 11 residues. The CDR3 region has the DNA TGTGCCTGCAAAAGGAACACTGAAGCTTTCTTT. Protein sequence: CACKRNTEAFF.

The chain combines TRBV4-1 with TRBJ2-7, with D possibly TRBD2 on 5 matching bases. This CDR3 contains 14 residues. Germline V gene data show CDR1 as MGHRA and CDR2 as YSYEKL. Trimming left V 0 bases short and J 3 bases short, with 9 bases between. DNA for the CDR3: TGCGCCAGCAGCCAAGAGGTGGCGGGCTACGAGCAGTACTTC. Translation gives CASSQEVAGYEQYF.

The rearrangement joins TRBV5-5 to TRBJ2-1; 8 nucleotides agree with TRBD2. Germline V lookup: CDR1 SGHKS, CDR2 YYEKEE (reference sequence). J lost 4 bases, V lost 4 bases, and 10 bases had no gene match. The CDR3 has 16 amino acids. The CDR3 DNA is TGTGCCAGCAGCACAGGACTAGCCCTGGATTACAATGAGCAGTTCTTC. Residues: CASSTGLALDYNEQFF.

The CDR3 sequence is CSARFGFPQYF. The CDR3, as DNA: TGCAGTGCTAGATTTGGCTTCCCGCAGTATTTT. V and J are TRBV20-1 and TRBJ2-3; D unclear. This CDR3 is built from 11 residues. V lost 2 bases and J 10 bases, leaving 10 bases between the germline ends. The V gene's germline CDR1 is DFQATT and CDR2 SNEGSKA (reference sequence).

This clone was counted a single time. This rearrangement joins TRBV28 to TRBJ1-5; 7 bases line up with TRBD1. J gave up 3 bases and V 2 bases, and 10 bases lay outside the gene matches. The length of the CDR3 is 17 residues. Germline lookup yields CDR1 MDHEN and CDR2 SYDVKM. CDR3 DNA: TGTGCCAGCAGTTTAAGAGGGGGCCATCCCTACAATCAGCCCCAGCATTTT. It is translated as CASSLRGGHPYNQPQHF.

This clone was counted once. The chain employs TRBV18 and TRBJ1-2; D is ambiguous. Germline V gene data show CDR1 as KGHSH and CDR2 as LQKENI. The CDR3 contains 14 residues. With 4 bases removed from V and 5 bases from J, the gap between germline ends came to 14 bases. The CDR3 protein is CASSLSTTPYGYTF. The CDR3 DNA reads TGTGCCAGCTCACTATCCACTACCCCTTATGGCTACACCTTC. Together with reference TRBV18 and TRBJ1-2, the CDR3 gives the full variable domain: NAGVMQNPRHLVRRRGQEARLRCSPMKGHSHVYWYRQLPEEGLKFMVYLQKENIIDESGMPKERFSAEFPKEGPSILRIQQVVRGDSAAYFCASSLSTTPYGYTFGSGTRLTVV.

V gene TRBV28 combines with J gene TRBJ2-2; maybe TRBD2 (6 bases). CDR1 is MDHEN, CDR2 SYDVKM, per germline. Trimming took 3 bases from V and 5 from J, leaving 16 bases between them. The CDR3 is 16 amino acids. The CDR3 bases are TGTGCCAGCAGTTTCCCCCTCGGGAGAGGGACCGGGGAGCTGTTTTTT. Translated, it gives CASSFPLGRGTGELFF.